This entry lists 3 T cell receptor beta chains sequenced from one sample in a study of T cell changes during pregnancy in multiple sclerosis (dated by TCRdb to 2018 to 2020). Preparation of the library involved the immunoSEQ multiplex PCR assay. Held by TCRdb, this immuneACCESS table contains in-frame sequences only and omits some clones. Under half of the omission traces to an unresolved V gene where checked; the cause of the rest is unknown. A total of about 93,000 clones appear in this sample, approximately 90% of them only once. The top ten hold 0.85% to 0.95% of the sample. This specimen consisted of peripheral blood, obtained before pregnancy. Source of these receptors: a female donor with multiple sclerosis, enrolled in a pregnancy study.

The V and J genes are TRBV7-3 and TRBJ2-6, with D perhaps matching TRBD2 (5 bases). Germline V lookup: CDR1 SGHTA, CDR2 FQGTGA. This CDR3 has 13 amino acids. V lost 5 bases to trimming and J lost 4 bases, with 6 bases between them. CDR3 loop: CASSLAGANVLTF. The CDR3 DNA reads as TGTGCCAGCAGCCTAGCAGGGGCCAACGTCCTGACTTTC.

The chain is built from TRBV7-2 and TRBJ1-6; 7 bases line up with TRBD1. The CDR3 loop spans 14 amino acids. V shed 5 bases and J 7 bases; nucleotides not matched to a gene: 5. Germline assignment: CDR1 SGHTA and CDR2 FQGNSA. The CDR3 bases are TGTGCCAGCAGCGGGGGACAGAGGAATTCACCCCTCCACTTT. The encoded protein is CASSGGQRNSPLHF.

The chain is built from TRBV4-1 and TRBJ2-1, with 9 bases that match TRBD2. Germline-derived CDR1 and CDR2 are MGHRA and YSYEKL. CDR3 length: 18 amino acids. The trim removed 1 base at V and 7 bases at J, leaving 14 bases unmatched. The CDR3 region is CASSQAEGGGGAKNEQFF. The CDR3 region has the DNA TGCGCCAGCAGCCAAGCAGAGGGTGGCGGGGGGGCTAAGAATGAGCAGTTCTTC.